A single sample is the source of the 25 T cell receptor beta chains below, sequenced in a study of T-cell reconstitution after alpha-beta-depleted transplantation in children. Preparation of the TCRbeta library was carried out with unique molecular identifiers. MiXCR, applied by TCRdb to the PCR reads, yields one record per CDR3 protein. This sample carries 280,000 or so distinct CDR3 sequences, 11% of them seen once, and the ten largest clones take around a quarter. Sequenced material: peripheral blood, taken 180 days after TCRalphabeta/CD19-depleted stem cell transplant. The source of these receptors is a male patient under 10 years old who had a stem cell transplant for chronic granulomatous disease, so the T cells may come from the graft donor.

This clonotype was detected ten times or more. CDR3 sequence: CASSRTGSGTF. CDR3 in DNA: TGTGCCAGCAGCCGGACAGGGTCGGGCACCTTC. The chain recombines TRBV14 with TRBJ1-2; the match to TRBD1 covers 8 bases. The CDR3 runs 11 residues. V shed 4 bases and J 13 bases; nucleotides not matched to a gene: 5. Germline CDR1 SGHDN, CDR2 FVKESK.

This clonotype showed up many times. J is TRBJ2-2 and V is TRBV5-1; the match to TRBD2 covers 10 bases. CDR1 SGHRS and CDR2 YFSETQ come from the germline V gene. The CDR3 has 16 residues. The V gene end was trimmed by 4 bases and the J gene end by 2 bases; junction bases not matched to a gene: 5. The DNA of the CDR3 is TGCGCCAGCAGCCTCCTAGCGGGGGATAACACCGGGGAGCTGTTTTTT. The encoded protein is CASSLLAGDNTGELFF.

The table lists this clonotype with many counts. The CDR3 reads CASSVRQGFTGELFF. CDR3 bases: TGTGCCAGCAGTGTCCGACAGGGTTTCACCGGGGAGCTGTTTTTT. The gene calls are TRBV12-3 or TRBV12-4 and TRBJ2-2; 7 positions agree with TRBD1. Losses at the gene ends were 5 bases for V and 4 bases for J; bases not matched to a gene: 7. CDR3 length: 15 amino acids.

This clonotype has ten or more counts. This chain uses TRBV18 with TRBJ2-2; D unclear. The CDR3 spans 17 residues. CDR1 is KGHSH, CDR2 LQKENI, per germline. V was clipped by 3 bases and J by 3 bases, with 17 bases between them. CDR3 in amino acids: CASSPLRVPWDTGELFF. DNA for the CDR3: TGTGCCAGCTCACCCCTACGGGTGCCTTGGGACACCGGGGAGCTGTTTTTT.

This clonotype was detected many times. The V gene is TRBV29-1, the J gene TRBJ2-5, with 9 bases aligning to TRBD2. The CDR3 extends over 14 amino acids. Germline V gene sequence: CDR1 SQVTM, CDR2 ANQGSEA. The junction had 4 bases not matched to a gene; V was cut back by 3 bases and J by 2 bases. As DNA, the CDR3 is TGCAGCGTTGATAGAACTAGCGGGCAAGAGACCCAGTACTTC. Protein: CSVDRTSGQETQYF.

This clonotype showed up many times. The chain couples TRBV27 to TRBJ2-7, with D possibly being TRBD2 (6 bases). Trimming pared 8 bases from V and 4 bases from J, leaving 15 bases between. The CDR3 spans 13 residues. The germline V gene has CDR1 MNHEY and CDR2 SMNVEV (reference sequence). This chain's CDR3 is CASRRREGYEQYF. The DNA of the CDR3 is TGTGCCAGCCGCCGGCGGGAAGGGTACGAGCAGTACTTC.

This clonotype was seen many times. The J gene is TRBJ2-1, the V gene TRBV7-9; possible D gene TRBD1, 5 bases. The CDR3 spans 14 residues. V lost 5 bases, J lost 5 bases, and 13 bases lay in between. Germline assignment: CDR1 SEHNR and CDR2 FQNEAQ (reference sequence). In DNA form, the CDR3 reads TGTGCCAGCAGCATTAAAAAGGGGCACAATGAGCAGTTCTTC. The encoded protein is CASSIKKGHNEQFF. Combining the CDR3 with reference TRBV7-9 and TRBJ2-1 gives the whole variable domain DTGVSQNPRHKITKRGQNVTFRCDPISEHNRLYWYRQTLGQGPEFLTYFQNEAQLEKSRLLSDRFSAERPKGSFSTLEIQRTEQGDSAMYLCASSIKKGHNEQFFGPGTRLTVL.

This clonotype was observed many times. The rearrangement uses TRBV20-1 and TRBJ2-5, with TRBD2 matching 8 bases. J was trimmed by 0 bases and V by 1 base; bases with no gene match: 16. CDR1 and CDR2 (germline): DFQATT, SNEGSKA (reference sequence). The CDR3 has 19 amino acids. CDR3 sequence reads: CSARVVPGRGIEYQETQYF. DNA for the CDR3: TGCAGTGCTAGAGTAGTCCCCGGGAGGGGAATAGAGTACCAAGAGACCCAGTACTTC.

This clonotype qualifies as medium-sized. This chain uses TRBV20-1 with TRBJ2-7; maybe TRBD1 (6 bases). This CDR3 has 13 residues. The V and J ends lost 0 bases and 6 bases respectively, with 12 bases between them. Looked up from germline, CDR1 is DFQATT and CDR2 is SNEGSKA (reference sequence). CDR3 residues: CSARDRRGGEQYF. In DNA, the CDR3 is TGCAGTGCTAGAGATCGGAGAGGGGGCGAGCAGTACTTC.

For this clonotype: The junction departs from the called germline gene at one end, perhaps through a read error. The rearrangement joins TRBV30 to TRBJ2-3; D may be TRBD1 (6 bases). From germline, CDR1 is GTSNPN and CDR2 SVGIG (reference sequence). The CDR3 runs 18 residues. The CDR3 nucleotides read TGTGCCTGGAGTGTACAAGGGGGAGCCAGCGGAGGCACAAATACGCAGTATTTT. The encoded protein is CAWSVQGGASGGTNTQYF.

Ten or more counts support this clonotype. The V and J genes are TRBV5-1 and TRBJ2-1; D is perhaps TRBD1 (6 bases). Trimming stripped 4 bases from V and 5 bases from J, with 13 bases between. Germline CDR1 is SGHRS and CDR2 is YFSETQ. The CDR3 runs 14 residues. CDR3 coding DNA: TGCGCCAGCAGCCTACGTCAGGGGAACAATGAGCAGTTCTTC. This encodes CASSLRQGNNEQFF. The variable domain in full, with the rest retrieved from reference TRBV5-1 and TRBJ2-1, is KAGVTQTPRYLIKTRGQQVTLSCSPISGHRSVSWYQQTPGQGLQFLFEYFSETQRNKGNFPGRFSGRQFSNSRSEMNVSTLELGDSALYLCASSLRQGNNEQFFGPGTRLTVL.

This clonotype was counted between two and nine times. The rearrangement joins TRBV11-2 to TRBJ2-7; D not certain. This CDR3 has 13 residues. Germline CDR1 is SGHAT and CDR2 is FQNNGV. Trimming removed 1 base at V and 6 bases at J, with 10 bases between. Here the CDR3 reads CASSLVGEAEQYF. As DNA, the CDR3 is TGTGCCAGCAGCTTAGTGGGTGAGGCCGAGCAGTACTTC.

The rearrangement uses TRBV7-9 and TRBJ2-5; tentative D call: TRBD1 (7 bases). Germline values: CDR1 SEHNR, CDR2 FQNEAQ (reference sequence). V lost 4 bases and J 5 bases, leaving 20 bases between the germline ends. The CDR3 is made up of 16 amino acids. As DNA, the CDR3 is TGTGCCAGCAGCTCTGTCCGTGGAGGGGGCTGGGAGACCCAGTACTTC. Its translation is CASSSVRGGGWETQYF.

The sample holds many counts of this clonotype. The V and J genes are TRBV28 and TRBJ2-1; 14 bases are a match to TRBD2. V lost 5 bases, J lost 4 bases, and 4 bases stayed unmatched. This CDR3 has 16 residues. Germline V gene data show CDR1 as MDHEN and CDR2 as SYDVKM. Here the CDR3 reads CASSGGTSGSYNEQFF. CDR3 DNA: TGTGCCAGCAGTGGAGGGACTAGCGGGAGTTACAATGAGCAGTTCTTC. The complete variable domain, with remaining parts taken from reference TRBV28 and TRBJ2-1, reads DVKVTQSSRYLVKRTGEKVFLECVQDMDHENMFWYRQDPGLGLRLIYFSYDVKMKEKGDIPEGYSVSREKKERFSLILESASTNQTSMYLCASSGGTSGSYNEQFFGPGTRLTVL.

To note about this clonotype: This could be a read error, since a much larger clone is one nucleotide away. J is TRBJ2-3 and V is TRBV6-2 or TRBV6-3; D uncertain. V gave up 5 bases and J gave up 4 bases, with 13 bases separating them. Germline CDR1 and CDR2: MNHEY and SVGEGT. The CDR3 runs 14 residues. The CDR3 DNA follows: TGTGCCAGCAGTCCAACCCCCGGTTCAGATACGCAGTATTTT. Protein sequence: CASSPTPGSDTQYF.

There are many counts of this clonotype. V and J are TRBV7-9 and TRBJ2-5; D remains ambiguous. CDR3 length: 15 residues. The V gene lost 5 bases and the J gene lost 1 base, with 14 bases spanning the gap. Germline-derived CDR1 and CDR2 are SEHNR and FQNEAQ (reference sequence). The CDR3: CASSIPSASQETQYF. CDR3 in DNA: TGTGCCAGCAGCATCCCGTCAGCCAGCCAAGAGACCCAGTACTTC.

This clonotype was counted many times. This chain links TRBV2 with TRBJ2-6; possibly TRBD2 for D (6 bases). Germline V gene data show CDR1 as SNHLY and CDR2 as FYNNEI. The CDR3 is 16 residues long. The CDR3 nucleotides read TGTGCTGTAAGACAGTGGAGGGCCTCTGGGGCCAACGTCCTGACTTTC. Its protein product is CAVRQWRASGANVLTF.

As to this clonotype: A much larger clonotype is one base distant, so this may be a read error. The J gene is TRBJ2-6, the V gene TRBV3-1; 10 bases map to TRBD1. The CDR3 loop spans 20 amino acids. Germline CDR1 is LGHDT and CDR2 is YNNKEL (reference sequence). The CDR3 DNA follows: TGTGCCAGCAGCCAAGATGGGACAGGGGCCACAGACTCTGGGACCAACGTCCTGACTTTC. Amino acids: CASSQDGTGATDSGTNVLTF. The whole variable domain, filled in from reference TRBV3-1 and TRBJ2-6, reads DTAVSQTPKYLVTQMGNDKSIKCEQNLGHDTMYWYKQDSKKFLKIMFSYNNKELIINETVPNRFSPKSPDKAHLNLHINSLELGDSAVYFCASSQDGTGATDSGTNVLTFGAGSRLTVL.

This clonotype was seen repeatedly, ten times or more. The V gene is TRBV7-2, the J gene TRBJ2-2, with D hard to call. The CDR3 extends over 14 amino acids. Germline V gene sequence: CDR1 SGHTA, CDR2 FQGNSA. Trimming left V 3 bases short and J 2 bases short, with 7 bases between. CDR3 sequence reads: CASSFLLNTGELFF. The DNA for the CDR3 is TGTGCCAGCAGCTTTCTACTAAACACCGGGGAGCTGTTTTTT.

The chain has TRBV29-1 and TRBJ2-7; 8 nucleotides line up with TRBD1. Germline loops: CDR1 SQVTM, CDR2 ANQGSEA. The CDR3 totals 11 residues. V lost 6 bases and J lost 2; bases outside the gene matches: 0. The CDR3 loop is CSVTGAYEQYF. In nucleotides, the CDR3 is TGCAGCGTGACAGGGGCCTACGAGCAGTACTTC.

This clonotype came up many times. The chain is built from TRBV24-1 and TRBJ1-2; 8 bases are a match to TRBD1. The CDR3 totals 14 residues. Per germline, CDR1 KGHDR and CDR2 SFDVKD. The V segment lost 4 bases and the J segment 4 bases; nucleotides outside the gene matches: 4. The CDR3 DNA sequence: TGTGCCACCAGTGACCCGGGACAGGCCTATGGCTACACCTTC. Amino acid sequence: CATSDPGQAYGYTF.

This clonotype appeared many times. V usage is TRBV7-2 and J usage is TRBJ1-3, with D hard to call. The CDR3 runs 12 residues. With 4 bases removed from V and 2 bases from J, the gap between germline ends came to 3 bases. In germline, CDR1 is SGHTA, CDR2 FQGNSA. This CDR3 reads CASSSPGNTIYF. As DNA, the CDR3 is TGTGCCAGCAGCTCCCCTGGAAACACCATATATTTT.

In its sample, this clonotype was seen many times. V gene TRBV28 combines with J gene TRBJ2-4; maybe TRBD2 (6 bases). Trimming stripped 5 bases from V and 0 bases from J, with 14 bases between. CDR1 and CDR2 from the germline V gene are MDHEN and SYDVKM. The CDR3 totals 16 residues. The DNA of the CDR3 is TGTGCCAGCAGTACTAGCACACCACTAGCCAAAAACATTCAGTACTTC. Residues: CASSTSTPLAKNIQYF.

Ten or more counts support this clonotype. This sequence joins TRBV4-2 and TRBJ2-3; 12 bases match TRBD2. J gave up 1 base and V 4 bases, and 3 bases lay outside the gene matches. CDR3 size: 16 residues. Germline V CDR1 and CDR2: LGHNA, YNFKEQ. Here the CDR3 DNA reads TGTGCCAGCAGCCCTCGGACTAGCGGGGGCACAGATACGCAGTATTTT. It translates to CASSPRTSGGTDTQYF.

At least ten counts were recorded for this clonotype. CDR3 in amino acids: CATSKVGQAGYEQYF. DNA of the CDR3: TGTGCCACCAGCAAAGTTGGGCAGGCAGGCTACGAGCAGTACTTC. J is TRBJ2-7 and V is TRBV15; no reliable D call. The length of the CDR3 is 15 residues. V lost 4 bases, J lost 3 bases, and 16 bases lay in between. Germline V gene data show CDR1 as LNHNV and CDR2 as YYDKDF (reference sequence). The complete variable domain, with remaining parts taken from reference TRBV15 and TRBJ2-7, reads DAMVIQNPRYQVTQFGKPVTLSCSQTLNHNVMYWYQQKSSQAPKLLFHYYDKDFNNEADTPDNFQSRRPNTSFCFLDIRSPGLGDTAMYLCATSKVGQAGYEQYFGPGTRLTVT.